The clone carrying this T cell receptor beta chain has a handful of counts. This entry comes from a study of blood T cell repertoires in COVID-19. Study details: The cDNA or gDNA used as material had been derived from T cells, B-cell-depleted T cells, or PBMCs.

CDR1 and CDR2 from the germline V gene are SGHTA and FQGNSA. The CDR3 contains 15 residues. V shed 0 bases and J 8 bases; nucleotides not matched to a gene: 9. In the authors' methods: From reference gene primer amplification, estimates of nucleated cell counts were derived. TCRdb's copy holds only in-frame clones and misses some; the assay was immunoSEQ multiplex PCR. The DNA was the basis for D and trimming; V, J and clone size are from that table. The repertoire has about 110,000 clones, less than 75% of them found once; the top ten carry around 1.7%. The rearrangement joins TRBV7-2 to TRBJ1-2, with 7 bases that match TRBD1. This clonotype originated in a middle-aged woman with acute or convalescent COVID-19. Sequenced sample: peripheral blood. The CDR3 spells CASSLAARDRYGYTF. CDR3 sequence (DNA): TGTGCCAGCAGCTTAGCGGCACGGGACAGATACGGCTACACCTTC.